This TCR beta chain appears in the sequencing data of a study of graft-versus-host responses after intestinal transplantation. As for the study in general: Recipients uniformly received anti-thymocyte globulin induction, followed by tacrolimus and steroids for 2 to 4 years.

About this clone: The antigen remains undetermined.

Study observations and caveats: An association linked early post-transplant HvG declines with peak circulating GvH clone levels.

Trimming removed 2 bases from V and 3 bases from J, with 15 bases in between. The germline V gene has CDR1 SGDLS and CDR2 YYNGEE. The CDR3 totals 16 residues. Produced via immunoSEQ multiplex PCR; TCRdb's table is partial and in-frame only. The sample lists 100,000 to 110,000 clones, approximately 84% occurring once. The rearrangement joins TRBV9 to TRBJ2-1, with no clear D. The sequencing used unstimulated CD4+ T cells sorted from spleen or lymph node cells, collected before transplant. This clonotype originated in a human donor who was the organ donor for an intestinal transplant. CDR3 in amino acids: CASSVSSTWDYNEQFF. CDR3 bases: TGTGCCAGCAGCGTTTCATCGACTTGGGACTACAATGAGCAGTTCTTC. The full variable domain, rest sourced from reference TRBV9 and TRBJ2-1, is DSGVTQTPKHLITATGQRVTLRCSPRSGDLSVYWYQQSLDQGLQFLIQYYNGEERAKGNILERFSAQQFPDLHSELNLSSLELGDSALYFCASSVSSTWDYNEQFFGPGTRLTVL.